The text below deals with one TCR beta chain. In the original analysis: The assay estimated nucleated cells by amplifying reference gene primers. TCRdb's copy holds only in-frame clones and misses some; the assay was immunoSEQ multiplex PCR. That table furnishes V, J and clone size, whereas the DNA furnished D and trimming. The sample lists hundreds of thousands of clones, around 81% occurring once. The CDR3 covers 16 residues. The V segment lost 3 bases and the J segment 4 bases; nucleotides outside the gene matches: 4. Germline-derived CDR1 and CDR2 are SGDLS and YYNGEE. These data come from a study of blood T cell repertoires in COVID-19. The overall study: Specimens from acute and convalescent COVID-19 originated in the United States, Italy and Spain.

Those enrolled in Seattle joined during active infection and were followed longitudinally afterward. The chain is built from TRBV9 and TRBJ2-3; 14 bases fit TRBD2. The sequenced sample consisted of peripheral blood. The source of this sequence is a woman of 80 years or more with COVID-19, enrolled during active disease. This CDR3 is CASSAGLAGAADTQYF. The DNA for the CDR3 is TGTGCCAGCAGCGCGGGACTAGCGGGAGCGGCAGATACGCAGTATTTT.